Below, 9 T cell receptor beta chains from the same sample are listed, as sequenced in a study of identical twins. TCRdb independently ran MiXCR on the 5' RACE reads; one entry per CDR3 protein. This sample yields 400,000 or so distinct CDR3 sequences, of which about 9% are seen a single time; approximately 8.9% belongs to the top ten. Sequencing used naive T cells sorted from blood. These receptor sequences come from a woman aged 50 to 65 in good health.

This clonotype showed up many times. This chain uses TRBV12-3 or TRBV12-4 with TRBJ2-2; D is unresolved. The CDR3 has 16 residues. V lost 5 bases and J 3 bases, leaving 16 bases between the germline ends. The CDR3, as DNA: TGTGCCAGCAGTCTCATCTTGGGCACGTACACCGGGGAGCTGTTTTTT. This codes for CASSLILGTYTGELFF.

This clonotype was observed a few times. The chain is built from TRBV11-1 and TRBJ1-1; no reliable D call. V lost 2 bases to trimming and J lost 2 bases, with 6 bases between them. Germline V gene lookup returns CDR1 SGHAT and CDR2 FQDESV (reference sequence). This CDR3 region has 13 residues. The CDR3 region is CASSLYANTEAFF. The CDR3, as DNA: TGTGCCAGCAGCTTATATGCAAACACTGAAGCTTTCTTT.

Concerning this clonotype itself: One base away lies a much larger clone, so this may be a sequencing read error. The rearrangement joins TRBV6-5 to TRBJ2-1; 12 nucleotides agree with TRBD2. This CDR3 region has 15 residues. Germline CDR1 MNHEY, CDR2 SVGAGI. With 5 bases clipped from V and 5 bases from J, the junction kept 4 bases outside the gene matches. The CDR3, as DNA: TGTGCCAGCAGTGAACTAGCGGGAGGACACAATGAGCAGTTCTTC. This codes for CASSELAGGHNEQFF.

This clonotype was detected a few times. This chain connects TRBV7-3 to TRBJ2-2, with 12 positions matching TRBD1. V dropped 5 bases and J dropped 7; count of bases not matched to a gene: 8. CDR1 and CDR2 from the germline V gene are SGHTA and FQGTGA. This CDR3 is built from 16 residues. Here the CDR3 reads CASSLWDRGRGGELFF. The CDR3 DNA reads TGTGCCAGCAGCCTCTGGGACAGGGGGCGTGGCGGGGAGCTGTTTTTT. The complete variable domain, with remaining parts taken from reference TRBV7-3 and TRBJ2-2, reads GAGVSQTPSNKVTEKGKYVELRCDPISGHTALYWYRQSLGQGPEFLIYFQGTGAADDSGLPNDRFFAVRPEGSVSTLKIQRTERGDSAVYLCASSLWDRGRGGELFFGEGSRLTVL.

This clonotype was seen at least ten times. The chain has TRBV21-1 and TRBJ2-1; the DNA was not used to check the table's D call, TRBD2. TRBV21-1 is shown as a pseudogene. The CDR3 runs 16 residues. The chain's CDR3 is CASSRLALSGYNEQFF. For the CDR3, the DNA is TGTGCCAGCAGCAGGTTGGCCCTTAGCGGCTACAATGAGCAGTTCTTC.

The chain uses TRBV7-8 and TRBJ2-3, with D possibly matching TRBD1 (5 bases). This CDR3 is built from 15 residues. V was trimmed by 3 bases and J by 0 bases, leaving 10 bases between them. CDR1 and CDR2 (germline): SGHVS, FQNEAQ. Here the CDR3 reads CASSFSDRSTDTQYF. Here the CDR3 DNA reads TGTGCCAGCAGCTTTTCCGACAGAAGCACAGATACGCAGTATTTT.

This clonotype has a handful of counts. The V and J genes are TRBV30 and TRBJ1-2, with unresolved D. Between the trimmed V and J ends, which lost 2 bases and 7 bases, there was a span of 11 bases. This CDR3 is 12 amino acids long. CDR1 is GTSNPN and CDR2 is SVGIG in the germline V gene (reference sequence). This CDR3 reads CAWSFGQSGYTF. CDR3 in DNA: TGTGCCTGGAGTTTTGGCCAAAGTGGCTACACCTTC.

This clonotype turned up a few times. The chain has TRBV20-1 and TRBJ1-4, with D possibly matching TRBD1 (6 bases). Germline V gives CDR1 DFQATT, CDR2 SNEGSKA (reference sequence). V lost 0 bases and J 13 bases, leaving 21 bases between the germline ends. The CDR3 is made up of 15 amino acids. CDR3 loop: CSARDPTGGGAGLFF. The CDR3 coding sequence is TGCAGTGCTAGAGACCCTACTGGTGGGGGCGCGGGACTGTTTTTT.

The sample holds a few counts of this clonotype. The chain recombines TRBV7-8 with TRBJ2-1; D is unresolved. Trimming stripped 6 bases from V and 10 bases from J, with 22 bases between. The germline V gene has CDR1 SGHVS and CDR2 FQNEAQ. The CDR3 contains 15 residues. CDR3 DNA: TGTGCCAGCAGAGGTCGCCCGGCCCCCTCTGGAGAGCAGTTCTTC. It translates to CASRGRPAPSGEQFF.